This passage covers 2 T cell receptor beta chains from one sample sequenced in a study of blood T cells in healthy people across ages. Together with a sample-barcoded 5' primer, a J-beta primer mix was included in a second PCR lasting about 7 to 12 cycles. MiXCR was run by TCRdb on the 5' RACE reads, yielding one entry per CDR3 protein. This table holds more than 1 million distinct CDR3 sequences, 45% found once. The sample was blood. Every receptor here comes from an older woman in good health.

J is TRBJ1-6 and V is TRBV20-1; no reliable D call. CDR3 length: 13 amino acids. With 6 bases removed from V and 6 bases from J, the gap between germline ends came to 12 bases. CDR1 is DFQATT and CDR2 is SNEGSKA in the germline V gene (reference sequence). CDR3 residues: CSAPVSPNSPLHF. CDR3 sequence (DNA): TGCAGTGCCCCTGTGTCTCCTAATTCACCCCTCCACTTT.

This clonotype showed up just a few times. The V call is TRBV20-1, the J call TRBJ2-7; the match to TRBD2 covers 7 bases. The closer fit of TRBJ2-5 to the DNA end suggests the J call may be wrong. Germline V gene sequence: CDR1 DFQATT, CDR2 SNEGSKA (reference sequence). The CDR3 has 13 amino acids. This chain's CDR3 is CSAAELAMETQYF. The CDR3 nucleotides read TGCAGTGCTGCGGAACTAGCGATGGAGACCCAGTACTTC.